This TCR beta chain was sequenced during a study of graft-versus-host responses after intestinal transplantation. Study-wide findings and caveats: GvH clones surfaced in recipient marrow, some emerging earlier in ileum or blood. Peak levels of circulating GvH clones tracked with early post-transplant HvG declines.

A remark on this clone: Its antigen is currently unknown.

The data were produced by immunoSEQ multiplex PCR, yet TCRdb's version contains in-frame clones alone and is incomplete. This sample has several thousand clones; about 80% occur once, and the top ten carry 6.5% to 9%. Germline V gives CDR1 MRHNA, CDR2 SNTAGT. This CDR3 has 13 residues. Trimming took off 7 bases at V and 5 bases at J, with 14 bases between the two ends. Investigators treated the graft tissue so that it released intraepithelial and lamina propria lymphocytes. Material: ileum tissue, obtained approximately 290 days after intestinal transplant. The receptor comes from a human patient who received an intestinal transplant, so some T cells may come from the graft donor. The chain uses TRBV6-4 and TRBJ2-5; D possibly matches TRBD1 or TRBD2 (6 bases each). The CDR3 DNA reads as TGTGCCAGCATGTGGGGGGCCCGGGAGACCCAGTACTTC. It encodes CASMWGARETQYF.